This passage covers 9 T cell receptor beta chains from one sample sequenced in a study of T cell changes during pregnancy in multiple sclerosis. TCRdb's copy holds only in-frame clones and misses some; the assay was immunoSEQ multiplex PCR. The sample carries 60,000 or so clones, around 90% recorded once. The sequencing used peripheral blood, collected in the second trimester of pregnancy. These receptors came from a female donor in good health, enrolled as a control in a pregnancy study.

This chain links TRBV19 with TRBJ1-5; tentatively, D is TRBD1 (6 bases). V lost 7 bases to trimming and J lost 4 bases, with 11 bases between them. This CDR3 comprises 13 residues. Germline loops: CDR1 LNHDA, CDR2 SQIVND (reference sequence). This chain's CDR3 is CASTLGGNQPQHF. Written as DNA, the CDR3 is TGTGCCAGTACCTTAGGGGGTAATCAGCCCCAGCATTTT. The whole variable domain, filled in from reference TRBV19 and TRBJ1-5, reads DGGITQSPKYLFRKEGQNVTLSCEQNLNHDAMYWYRQDPGQGLRLIYYSQIVNDFQKGDIAEGYSVSREKKESFPLTVTSAQKNPTAFYLCASTLGGNQPQHFGDGTRLSIL.

This clone showed up just once. V and J are TRBV7-2 and TRBJ1-2; 9 positions match TRBD1. The V and J ends lost 5 bases and 4 bases, in that order; junction bases with no gene match: 17. Looked up from germline, CDR1 is SGHTA and CDR2 is FQGNSA. CDR3 length: 18 amino acids. CDR3 DNA: TGTGCCAGCAGCATACTAGCAACAGGGGGCCAGAACTTCTATGGCTACACCTTC. This codes for CASSILATGGQNFYGYTF.

In the case of this clone: The sample carries other DNA sequences with the same CDR3. The chain couples TRBV2 to TRBJ2-7, with TRBD2 as a possible D gene (6 bases). CDR1 is SNHLY, CDR2 FYNNEI, per germline. Trimming stripped 7 bases from V and 1 base from J, with 11 bases between. This CDR3 has 13 residues. The CDR3 spells CASTVADSYEQYF. CDR3 sequence (DNA): TGTGCCAGCACGGTAGCGGATTCCTACGAGCAGTACTTC. Looking up the rest from reference TRBV2 and TRBJ2-7 gives the full variable domain: EPEVTQTPSHQVTQMGQEVILRCVPISNHLYFYWYRQILGQKVEFLVSFYNNEISEKSEIFDDQFSVERPDGSNFTLKIRSTKLEDSAMYFCASTVADSYEQYFGPGTRLTVT.

The chain combines TRBV4-1 with TRBJ1-4; possible D gene TRBD1, 5 bases. CDR1 MGHRA and CDR2 YSYEKL come from the germline V gene. Between the trimmed V and J ends, which lost 3 bases and 2 bases, there was a span of 13 bases. This CDR3 has 16 amino acids. CDR3 coding DNA: TGCGCCAGCAGCCATGCGCATCAGGGTACTAATGAAAAACTGTTTTTT. Translated: CASSHAHQGTNEKLFF.

The V gene is TRBV29-1, the J gene TRBJ2-1, with 7 bases fitting TRBD2. This CDR3 spans 15 amino acids. The V gene end was trimmed by 6 bases and the J gene end by 0 bases; junction bases not matched to a gene: 8. Germline V gene lookup returns CDR1 SQVTM and CDR2 ANQGSEA. CDR3 in DNA: TGCAGCGTCACGGCGGGAGCGAGCTCCTACAATGAGCAGTTCTTC. Protein: CSVTAGASSYNEQFF.

The chain couples TRBV27 to TRBJ2-7; perhaps TRBD1 as D (5 bases). The CDR3 sequence is 14 residues long. V shed 3 bases and J shed 1 base, with 10 bases lying between them. Germline CDR1 is MNHEY and CDR2 is SMNVEV (reference sequence). The DNA for the CDR3 is TGTGCCAGCAGTTTCGACAGCTTATCCTACGAGCAGTACTTC. It yields the protein CASSFDSLSYEQYF.

This clone was found once. The J gene is TRBJ2-1, the V gene TRBV29-1, with 10 positions matching TRBD2. Germline values: CDR1 SQVTM, CDR2 ANQGSEA. The CDR3 runs 14 residues. The trim removed 4 bases at V and 7 bases at J, leaving 7 bases unmatched. CDR3 region: CSVVLGTSVNEQFF. Here the CDR3 DNA reads TGCAGCGTTGTACTAGGGACTAGCGTTAATGAGCAGTTCTTC.

The rearrangement joins TRBV6-1 to TRBJ1-5; tentative D call: TRBD1 (6 bases). The length of the CDR3 is 17 residues. Per germline, CDR1 MNHNS and CDR2 SASEGT. Deletions cut 3 bases from V and 5 bases from J, with 20 bases between. The CDR3 region is CASSEGYYGQKDQPQHF. The CDR3 DNA reads as TGTGCCAGCAGTGAGGGATACTACGGACAGAAAGATCAGCCCCAGCATTTT.

The chain links TRBV19 to TRBJ2-7; TRBD2 might be the D (6 bases). Germline CDR1 reads LNHDA; CDR2 reads SQIVND (reference sequence). This CDR3 has 13 residues. V shed 5 bases and J shed 7 bases, with 15 bases lying between them. The CDR3 protein is CASSPTSSGEQYF. Here the CDR3 DNA reads TGTGCCAGTAGTCCTACTAGCTCGGGGGAGCAGTACTTC.